Below are 6 T cell receptor beta chains sequenced from a single sample in a study of sequential checkpoint blockade in melanoma. Only in-frame clones appear in the TCRdb table, and some are missing; sequencing was by immunoSEQ multiplex PCR. This table holds more than 7,000 clones, approximately 56% found once. Treatment described: randomized to nivolumab then ipilimumab (arm A) or the reverse (arm B). Specimen: CD8+ T cells sorted from blood (inferred from file names), collected from a patient given nivolumab and ipilimumab in sequence. All receptors derive from a human donor with melanoma.

This clone was picked up a small number of times. The chain joins TRBV13 to TRBJ1-1, with TRBD1 as a possible D gene (6 bases). Germline lookup yields CDR1 PRHDT and CDR2 FYEKMQ (reference sequence). CDR3 length: 15 amino acids. The V gene lost 4 bases and the J gene lost 1 base, with 13 bases spanning the gap. The CDR3 DNA is TGTGCCAGCAGCTCAGCCCTGACAGGGAACACTGAAGCTTTCTTT. This sequence encodes CASSSALTGNTEAFF.

This chain links TRBV7-9 with TRBJ2-4; D unclear. In germline, CDR1 is SEHNR, CDR2 FQNEAQ (reference sequence). The length of the CDR3 is 14 residues. CDR3 DNA sequence: TGTGTCCTGGAGTTGCTTGGTGGCAAAAACATTCAGTACTTC. Its translation: CVLELLGGKNIQYF. The complete variable domain, with remaining parts taken from reference TRBV7-9 and TRBJ2-4, reads DTGVSQNPRHKITKRGQNVTFRCDPISEHNRLYWYRQTLGQGPEFLTYFQNEAQLEKSRLLSDRFSAERPKGSFSTLEIQRTEQGDSAMYLCVLELLGGKNIQYFGAGTRLSVL.

This clone was picked up a small number of times. CDR3 loop: CASSFPGQIQETQYF. The CDR3, as DNA: TGTGCCAGCAGTTTCCCGGGACAAATCCAAGAGACCCAGTACTTC. The chain uses TRBV6-6 and TRBJ2-5; tentative D call: TRBD1 (6 bases). Germline CDR1 and CDR2: MNHNY and SVGAGI (reference sequence). The V gene lost 4 bases and the J gene lost 1 base, with 13 bases spanning the gap. The CDR3 has 15 residues.

The V call is TRBV28, the J call TRBJ2-1; TRBD1 matches at 8 bases. The germline gives CDR1 MDHEN, CDR2 SYDVKM. The CDR3 spans 13 residues. With V trimmed by 3 bases and J by 8 bases, 3 bases remained unmatched. CDR3 sequence: CASSFRGPDEQFF. DNA of the CDR3: TGTGCCAGCAGTTTCAGGGGGCCCGATGAGCAGTTCTTC.

Written as DNA, the CDR3 is TGCAGCGTTGAAGGGGGAACATTTTCGGGGGAGCAGTACTTC. Translation gives CSVEGGTFSGEQYF. The rearrangement uses TRBV29-1 and TRBJ2-7, with a weak D call TRBD2 (5 bases). This CDR3 has 14 residues. The V end was cut by 1 base, the J end by 7 bases, with 17 bases between. From germline, CDR1 is SQVTM and CDR2 ANQGSEA.

The V and J genes are TRBV5-5 and TRBJ2-5, with 7 bases identical to TRBD2. The CDR3 has 14 amino acids. V dropped 4 bases and J dropped 2; count of bases not matched to a gene: 5. Germline V gene data show CDR1 as SGHKS and CDR2 as YYEKEE (reference sequence). The CDR3 loop is CASSPTSRQETQYF. CDR3 sequence (DNA): TGTGCCAGCAGCCCGACTAGCAGGCAAGAGACCCAGTACTTC.